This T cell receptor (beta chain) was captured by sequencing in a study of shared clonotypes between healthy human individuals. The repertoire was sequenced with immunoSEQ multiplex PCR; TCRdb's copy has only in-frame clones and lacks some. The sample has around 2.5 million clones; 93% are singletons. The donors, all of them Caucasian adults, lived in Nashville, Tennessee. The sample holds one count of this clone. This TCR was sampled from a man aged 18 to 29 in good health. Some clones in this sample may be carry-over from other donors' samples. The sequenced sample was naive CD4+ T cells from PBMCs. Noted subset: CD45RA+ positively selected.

The CDR3 coding sequence is TGTGCCAGCAGTGAATTTCTCGGAAACACCATATATTTT. Its translation: CASSEFLGNTIYF. The chain combines TRBV2 with TRBJ1-3; D is ambiguous. CDR1 and CDR2 (germline): SNHLY, FYNNEI. This CDR3 contains 13 residues. V was trimmed by 2 bases and J by 4 bases, leaving 6 bases between them.